This T cell receptor (beta chain) derives from a study of Ad26.COV2.S vaccination and SARS-CoV-2 variants. This clone showed up just once. Sequencing was performed with immunoSEQ multiplex PCR; in TCRdb, only in-frame clones are kept and a portion is missing. This table has over 450,000 clones, nearly 90% appearing once. The germline CDR1 and CDR2 sequences are GTSNPN and SVGIG (reference sequence). Trimming took off 5 bases at V and 0 bases at J, with 11 bases between the two ends. The CDR3 sequence is 14 residues long. Regarding treatment: about 20 received Ad26.COV2.S at low or high dose, single or two shots; 5 received placebo; per-sample allocation not given. Sample collection was performed on day 63 after the first vaccine or placebo injection.

The receptor was isolated from a person aged 18-60 years who received the Ad26.COV2.S COVID-19 vaccine or a placebo. This sequence joins TRBV30 and TRBJ1-3, with a tentative D call TRBD1 (5 bases). Source: peripheral blood, taken in a trial of Ad26.COV2.S vaccine versus placebo. The DNA of the CDR3 is TGTGCCTGGGCCTCGGACACCTCTGGAAACACCATATATTTT. Its translation: CAWASDTSGNTIYF.